This T cell receptor (beta chain) appears in the sequencing data of a study of identical twins. Study findings and constraints: The degree of excess twin sharing was weaker in beta out-of-frame sequences.

TCRdb ran MiXCR on the 5' RACE reads and lists one entry per CDR3 protein. The profile shows a few hundred thousand distinct CDR3 sequences, about a fifth of them singletons. Germline values: CDR1 MNHEY, CDR2 SMNVEV (reference sequence). The CDR3 sequence is 16 residues long. J was trimmed by 4 bases and V by 6 bases; bases with no gene match: 9. Healthy Caucasians were all of the donors. This clonotype was recorded many times. No antigen is known for it. This sequence originates from a man in his forties or fifties in good health. The V and J genes are TRBV27 and TRBJ2-7; 13 bases fit TRBD2. Sequencing was carried out using naive T cells sorted from blood. CDR3 nucleotides: TGTGCCAGCAGGCAACCGGGACTAGCGGGATCTTACGAGCAGTACTTC. Translating it yields CASRQPGLAGSYEQYF.